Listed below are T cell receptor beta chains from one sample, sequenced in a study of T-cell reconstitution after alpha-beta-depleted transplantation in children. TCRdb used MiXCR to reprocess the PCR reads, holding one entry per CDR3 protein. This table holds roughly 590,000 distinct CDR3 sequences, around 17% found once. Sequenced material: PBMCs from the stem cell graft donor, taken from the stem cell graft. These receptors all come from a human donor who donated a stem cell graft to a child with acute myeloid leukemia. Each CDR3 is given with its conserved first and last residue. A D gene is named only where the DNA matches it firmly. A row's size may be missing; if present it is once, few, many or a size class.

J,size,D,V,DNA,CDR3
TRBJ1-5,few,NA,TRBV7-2,TGTGCCAGCAGCCCCACTGGCCTTGGACAGCCCCAGCATTTT,CASSPTGLGQPQHF
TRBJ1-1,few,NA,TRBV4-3,TGCGCCAGCAGCCAAGCGAGGGGTGGCACTGAAGCTTTCTTT,CASSQARGGTEAFF
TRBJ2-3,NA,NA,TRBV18,TGTGCCAGCTCACCGGGGTCCCCTAGCACAGATACGCAGTATTTT,CASSPGSPSTDTQYF
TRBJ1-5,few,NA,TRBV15,TGTGCCACCAGCAGAGCCGGCGCCGGGCCCCAGCATTTT,CATSRAGAGPQHF
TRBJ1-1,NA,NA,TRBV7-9,TGTGCCAGCAGCTTAGCCAGGGAGGTCACTGAAGCTTTCTTT,CASSLAREVTEAFF
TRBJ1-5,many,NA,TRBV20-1,TGCAGTGCTAGAGAAGGGGGGTATAGCAATCAGCCCCAGCATTTT,CSAREGGYSNQPQHF
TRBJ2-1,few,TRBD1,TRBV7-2,TGTGCCAGCAGCTACTCCGGGACAGGGATCAATGAGCAGTTCTTC,CASSYSGTGINEQFF
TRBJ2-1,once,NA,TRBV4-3,TGCGCCAGCAGCCATCCCCCCGGGGCCGATTACTACAATGAGCAGTTCTTC,CASSHPPGADYYNEQFF
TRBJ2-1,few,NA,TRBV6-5,TGTGCCAGCAGTTTGAGTTTCGGGTACAATGAGCAGTTCTTC,CASSLSFGYNEQFF
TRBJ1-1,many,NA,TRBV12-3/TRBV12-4,TGTGCCAGCAGTTCCCGACTTGGGGGGAACACTGAAGCTTTCTTT,CASSSRLGGNTEAFF
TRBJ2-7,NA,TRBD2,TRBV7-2,TGTGCCAGCAGCTTCCTAGCGGGGGCCTCCTACGAGCAGTACTTC,CASSFLAGASYEQYF
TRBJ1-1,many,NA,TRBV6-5,TGTGCCAGCAGTTACTCGGTTGGACGCTGGGGAGCTTTCTTT,CASSYSVGRWGAFF
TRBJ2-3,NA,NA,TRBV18,TGTGCCAGCTCACCACCGGAAAGGCTCACAGATACGCAGTATTTT,CASSPPERLTDTQYF
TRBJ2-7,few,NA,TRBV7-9,TGTGCCAGCAGCACTAGCCCTGTCGACGGGGCCTCCTACGAGCAGTACTTC,CASSTSPVDGASYEQYF
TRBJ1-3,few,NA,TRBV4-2,TGTGCCAGCAGCCAAGATCGGGGCGCCAACTCTGGAAACACCATATATTTT,CASSQDRGANSGNTIYF
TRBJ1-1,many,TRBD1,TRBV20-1,TGCAGTGCTAGGGTCGCAGGGGGCGCGAACACTGAAGCTTTCTTT,CSARVAGGANTEAFF
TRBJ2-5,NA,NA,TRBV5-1,TGCGCCAGCAGCTTCGGGCACCTACAAGAGACCCAGTACTTC,CASSFGHLQETQYF
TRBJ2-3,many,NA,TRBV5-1,TGCGCCAGCAGCTTGGATACGGGCGATACGCAGTATTTT,CASSLDTGDTQYF
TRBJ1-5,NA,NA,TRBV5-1,TGCGCCAGCAGCTGGGACGGCCCTTATAGCAATCAGCCCCAGCATTTT,CASSWDGPYSNQPQHF
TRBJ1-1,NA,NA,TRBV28,TGTGCCAGCAGTTGGGGGAGGCGGGGGCTCACTGAAGCTTTCTTT,CASSWGRRGLTEAFF
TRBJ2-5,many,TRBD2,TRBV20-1,TGCAGTGCCCACAGGACTAGCAGAGAGACCCAGTACTTC,CSAHRTSRETQYF
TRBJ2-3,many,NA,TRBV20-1,TGCAGTGCTAGAGATATCCGGGATACGCAGTATTTT,CSARDIRDTQYF
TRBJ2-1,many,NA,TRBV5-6,TGTGCCAGCAGCTTTAACACGGATGTGCAGTTCTTC,CASSFNTDVQFF
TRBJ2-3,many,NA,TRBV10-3,TGTGCCATCAGTGAGCTCGCAGGACCAGATACGCAGTATTTT,CAISELAGPDTQYF
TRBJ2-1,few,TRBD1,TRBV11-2,TGTGCCAGCAGCTTAGGGGACAGGGGGCAGTACAATGAGCAGTTCTTC,CASSLGDRGQYNEQFF
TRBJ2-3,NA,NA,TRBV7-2,TGTGCCAGCAGCTTAAGTTTGAGTCAAAGCCAGTATTTT,CASSLSLSQSQYF
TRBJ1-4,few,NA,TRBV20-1,TGCAGTGCCAGAGGGGAACGGGGAAATGAAAAACTGTTTTTT,CSARGERGNEKLFF
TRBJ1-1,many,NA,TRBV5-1,TGCGCCAGCAGCTTCGGCAGCGGGAGAGAAGCTTTCTTT,CASSFGSGREAFF
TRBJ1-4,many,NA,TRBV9,TGTGCCAGCAGCGTAAACGCGGACAAGAATGAAAAACTGTTTTTT,CASSVNADKNEKLFF
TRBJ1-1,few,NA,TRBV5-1,TGCGCCAGCAGCCCGATGAGGGGTACCACTGAAGCTTTCTTT,CASSPMRGTTEAFF
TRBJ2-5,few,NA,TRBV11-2,TGTGCCAGCAGCTGGGGAACTCAGGTTACCCAGTACTTC,CASSWGTQVTQYF
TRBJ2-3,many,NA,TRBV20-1,TGCAGTGCTCCCCTCGGGAATACGCAGTATTTT,CSAPLGNTQYF
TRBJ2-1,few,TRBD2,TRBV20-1,TGCAGTGCCACCCCTGGACTAGCGGGGGGGCGGGAGCAGTTCTTC,CSATPGLAGGREQFF
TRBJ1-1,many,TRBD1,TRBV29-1,TGCAGCGTCGAAGGGGGCTGGATGAACACTGAAGCTTTCTTT,CSVEGGWMNTEAFF
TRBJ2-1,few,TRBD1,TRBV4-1,TGCGCCAGCAGCCAAGGGACAGGGTCTATCGATGAGCAGTTCTTC,CASSQGTGSIDEQFF
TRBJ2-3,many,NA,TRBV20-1,TGCAGTGCTAGAGTACGCGGGGGCACAGATACGCAGTATTTT,CSARVRGGTDTQYF
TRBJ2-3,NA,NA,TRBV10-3,TGTGCCATCAGTCGTCCCGAGGGGGGAGATACGCAGTATTTT,CAISRPEGGDTQYF
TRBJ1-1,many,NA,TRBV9,TGTGCCAGCAGCGTAGATGCGGGGGACACTGAAGCTTTCTTT,CASSVDAGDTEAFF
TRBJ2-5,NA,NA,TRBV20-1,TGCAGTGCTAGAGAGCGACCGACTGCGTGGGAGACCCAGTACTTC,CSARERPTAWETQYF
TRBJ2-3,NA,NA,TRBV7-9,TGTGCCAGCGCATGGGGGGGCACAGATACGCAGTATTTT,CASAWGGTDTQYF
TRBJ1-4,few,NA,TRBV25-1,TGTGCCAGCAGACTGGCACAGGGAGATGAAAAACTGTTTTTT,CASRLAQGDEKLFF
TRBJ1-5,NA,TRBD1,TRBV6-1,TGTGCCAGCAAGGGACAGCCTAATCAGCCCCAGCATTTT,CASKGQPNQPQHF